This TCR beta chain was documented in a study of T-cell reconstitution after alpha-beta-depleted transplantation in children. The study, taken as a whole, reports: For some patients, TCRbeta diversity was high at day 60 because of recipient T cells and thymic progenitors that survived. T-cell counts and diversity were attributed mostly to newly produced T cells one year after transplant. Expanded clones from the graft, numbering several hundred, reportedly supplied alpha-beta T cells about two months after transplant.

A TCRbeta library incorporating unique molecular identifiers was prepared. MiXCR, run by TCRdb on the PCR reads, gives a single entry per CDR3 protein. The table has around 270,000 distinct CDR3 sequences, over 7% seen once; the top ten hold 9.1%. This clonotype was seen only a few times. The antigen is not known. The germline gives CDR1 LGHNA, CDR2 YSLEER. V gave up 0 bases and J gave up 2 bases; unmatched junction bases: 4. The CDR3 is made up of 18 amino acids. This clonotype was obtained from a female patient younger than 10 who had a stem cell transplant for Fanconi anemia, so the T cells may come from the graft donor. This specimen was peripheral blood, taken 360 days after TCRalphabeta/CD19-depleted stem cell transplant. The chain joins TRBV4-3 to TRBJ2-1; TRBD2 aligns across 13 bases. The CDR3 loop is CASSQERTSGGTYNEQFF. The CDR3 coding sequence is TGCGCCAGCAGCCAAGAACGGACTAGCGGGGGAACCTACAATGAGCAGTTCTTC.